This TCR beta chain is drawn from a study of blood T cell repertoires in COVID-19. Trimming stripped 5 bases from V and 4 bases from J, with 20 bases between. The germline V gene has CDR1 SSHAT and CDR2 FNYEAQ (reference sequence). The CDR3 spans 16 residues. TCRdb keeps only in-frame clones here, not all; method: immunoSEQ multiplex PCR. The sample contains 450,000 or so clones, 80% to 95% of which appear only once. The TCR comes from a man aged 18 to 29 who had recovered from COVID-19. This chain connects TRBV7-7 to TRBJ2-5; a weak D match, TRBD2 (5 bases). The material sequenced was PBMCs or T cells enriched from blood (not recorded which). DNA of the CDR3: TGTGCCAGCAGCCCAGCTGTGGGCTCGGGAATAGAGACCCAGTACTTC. Its translation: CASSPAVGSGIETQYF. The full variable domain, completed using reference TRBV7-7 and TRBJ2-5, is GAGVSQSPRYKVTKRGQDVTLRCDPISSHATLYWYQQALGQGPEFLTYFNYEAQPDKSGLPSDRFSAERPEGSISTLTIQRTEQRDSAMYRCASSPAVGSGIETQYFGPGTRLLVL.